These T cell receptor beta chains were read from a single sample in a study of PD-1 blockade in classical Hodgkin lymphoma. Produced via immunoSEQ multiplex PCR; TCRdb's table is partial and in-frame only. This table holds around 31,000 clones, 70% to 85% found once. The sample was peripheral blood mononuclear cells (PBMCs), taken before the second cycle of nivolumab. Receptor source: a human donor with classical Hodgkin lymphoma. Both conserved end residues are part of each CDR3. D genes are given only for firm matches. Clone size is given for some rows only: seen once, a few or many times, or a class if the clone is expanded.

D,J,length,size,V,DNA,CDR3
.,TRBJ2-7,13,.,TRBV7-8,TGTGCCAGCCAGCTTAGAGAGACCTACGAGCAGTACTTC,CASQLRETYEQYF
.,TRBJ1-2,21,.,TRBV4-2,TGTGCCAGCAGCCAAGACTGGGCGAATCGGGGACACCGAAAGCGGTTCTATGGCTACACCTTC,CASSQDWANRGHRKRFYGYTF
TRBD2,TRBJ2-1,17,.,TRBV7-9,TGTGCCAGCAGCTTAGGGGTTGGGACTAGCCAATACAATGAGCAGTTCTTC,CASSLGVGTSQYNEQFF
.,TRBJ2-3,14,.,TRBV6-5,TGTGCCAGCAGCCGTGGACGGCTCACAGATACGCAGTATTTT,CASSRGRLTDTQYF
TRBD1,TRBJ1-1,15,.,TRBV4-3,TGCGCCAGCAGCCAAACGACAGGGACGAGCGCTGAAGCTTTCTTT,CASSQTTGTSAEAFF
.,TRBJ1-5,15,.,TRBV18,TGTGCCAGCTCACCCCCAGGGTTTTCCAATCAGCCCCAGCATTTT,CASSPPGFSNQPQHF
.,TRBJ2-7,12,.,TRBV13,TGTGCCAGCAGCCCACGGAAAGGCGAGCAGTACTTC,CASSPRKGEQYF
.,TRBJ2-3,14,.,TRBV27,TGTGCCAGCAGTTTGGGCAGGGGAGCAGATACGCAGTATTTT,CASSLGRGADTQYF
TRBD2,TRBJ2-6,16,.,TRBV7-2,TGTGCCAGCAGCGAACTAGCGGTCTCTGGGGCCAACGTCCTGACTTTC,CASSELAVSGANVLTF
.,TRBJ2-2,16,.,TRBV5-1,TGCGCCAGCAGCTTGGTCCAAGGTCTTGAGGGCGGGGAGCTGTTTTTT,CASSLVQGLEGGELFF
.,TRBJ2-1,12,.,TRBV7-2,TGTGCCAGCAGCGAAGCCTACAATGAGCAGTTCTTC,CASSEAYNEQFF
.,TRBJ2-7,12,.,TRBV25-1,TGTGCCAGCAGCAAACAGACCTACGAGCAGTACTTC,CASSKQTYEQYF
.,TRBJ1-5,16,.,TRBV28,TGTGCCAGCAGTTTATTGGGGGGCTCCAGCAATCAGCCCCAGCATTTT,CASSLLGGSSNQPQHF
.,TRBJ2-1,12,.,TRBV19,TGTGCCAGTAGTTCATCAGTCAATGAGCAGTTCTTC,CASSSSVNEQFF
.,TRBJ1-5,13,.,TRBV6-5,TGTGCCAGCAGTAGGGAGCTGGATCAGCCCCAGCATTTT,CASSRELDQPQHF
.,TRBJ2-7,11,few,TRBV11-2,TGTGCCAGCAGCTTAGGGGGCAGGCAGTACTTC,CASSLGGRQYF
TRBD1,TRBJ1-1,15,.,TRBV28,TGTGCCAGCAGTCTCACAGGGGAGGTGAACACTGAAGCTTTCTTT,CASSLTGEVNTEAFF
TRBD2,TRBJ2-7,13,once,TRBV5-4,TGTGCCAGCGCTAGCGGGAGGGCCTACGAGCAGTACTTC,CASASGRAYEQYF
.,TRBJ2-7,14,.,TRBV6-6,TGTGCCAGCAGCCCTCGAGGGGGAGGCCACGAGCAGTACTTC,CASSPRGGGHEQYF
TRBD1,TRBJ1-2,14,.,TRBV5-4,TGTGCCAGCAGCTACTCTGGACAGGGCGTAGGCTACACCTTC,CASSYSGQGVGYTF